This T cell receptor (delta chain) was recorded in a study of gamma-delta T cells after stem cell transplantation. The length of the CDR3 is 18 residues. Germline assignment: CDR1 GEAIGNYY and CDR2 EKD. With respect to this clone: The junction departs from germline at one end; a sequencing error may be responsible.

TCRdb called clones from the RT-PCR reads again using CATT. The sample yields around 1,600 delta-chain clones, under 5% seen once. This chain joins TRDV2 and TRDJ2; 7 bases line up with TRDD3. The TCR sequence derives from a human donor. It is not recorded whose cells these are; they may come from a transplant donor. Sequences were obtained from gamma-delta T cells. CDR3 amino acids: CARDPLNLGAALTAQLFF. The CDR3 bases are TGTGCCCGTGACCCGCTTAATCTGGGGGCCGCCTTGACAGCACAACTCTTCTTT.